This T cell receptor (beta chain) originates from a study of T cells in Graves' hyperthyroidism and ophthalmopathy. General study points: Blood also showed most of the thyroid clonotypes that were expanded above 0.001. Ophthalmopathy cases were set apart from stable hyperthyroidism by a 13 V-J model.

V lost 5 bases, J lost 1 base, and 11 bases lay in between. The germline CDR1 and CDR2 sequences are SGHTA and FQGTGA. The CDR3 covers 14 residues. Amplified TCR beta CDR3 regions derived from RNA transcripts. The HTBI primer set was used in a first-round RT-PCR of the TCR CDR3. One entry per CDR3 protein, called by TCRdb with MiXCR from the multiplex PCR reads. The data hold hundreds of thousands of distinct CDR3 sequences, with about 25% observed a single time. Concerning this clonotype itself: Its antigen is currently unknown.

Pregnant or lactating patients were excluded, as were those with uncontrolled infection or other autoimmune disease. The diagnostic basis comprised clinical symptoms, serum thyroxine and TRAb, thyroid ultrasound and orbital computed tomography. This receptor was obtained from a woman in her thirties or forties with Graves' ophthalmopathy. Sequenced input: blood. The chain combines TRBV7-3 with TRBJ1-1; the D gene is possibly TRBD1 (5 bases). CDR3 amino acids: CASSPGMSNTEAFF. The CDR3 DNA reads TGTGCCAGCAGCCCAGGGATGTCGAACACTGAAGCTTTCTTT.